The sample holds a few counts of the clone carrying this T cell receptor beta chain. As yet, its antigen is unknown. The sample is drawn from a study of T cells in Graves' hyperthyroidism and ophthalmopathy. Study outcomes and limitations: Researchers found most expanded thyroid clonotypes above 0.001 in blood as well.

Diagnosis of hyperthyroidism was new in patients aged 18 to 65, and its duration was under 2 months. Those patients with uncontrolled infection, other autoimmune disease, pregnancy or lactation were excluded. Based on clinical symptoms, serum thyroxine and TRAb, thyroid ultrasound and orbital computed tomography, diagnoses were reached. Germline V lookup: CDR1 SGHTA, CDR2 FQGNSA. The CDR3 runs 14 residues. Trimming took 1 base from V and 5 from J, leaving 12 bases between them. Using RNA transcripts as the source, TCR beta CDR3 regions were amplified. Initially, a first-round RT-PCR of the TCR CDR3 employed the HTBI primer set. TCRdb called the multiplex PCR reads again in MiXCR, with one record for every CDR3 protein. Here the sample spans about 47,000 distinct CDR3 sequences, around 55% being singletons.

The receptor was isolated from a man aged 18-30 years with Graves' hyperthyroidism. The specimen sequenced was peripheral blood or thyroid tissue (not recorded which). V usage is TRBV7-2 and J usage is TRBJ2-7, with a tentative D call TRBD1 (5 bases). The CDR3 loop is CASSLERRGHEQYF. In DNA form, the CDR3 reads TGTGCCAGCAGCTTAGAGCGTAGGGGTCACGAGCAGTACTTC.